These 8 T cell receptor beta chains originate from one sample sequenced in a study of T cells after yellow fever vaccination. TCRdb re-analysed the 5' RACE reads in MiXCR, keeping a single row per CDR3 protein. The sample holds some 99,000 distinct CDR3 sequences, approximately 6.3% seen once. Specimen: CD8+ T cells sorted from PBMCs, collected 10 days after the yellow fever booster vaccination. Every receptor here comes from a man younger than 30 who received the YFV17D yellow fever vaccine.

This clonotype was counted between two and nine times. This CDR3 is CASTPADTDTQYF. CDR3 nucleotide sequence: TGTGCCAGCACACCGGCAGACACAGATACGCAGTATTTT. The chain links TRBV12-3 or TRBV12-4 to TRBJ2-3, with D unresolved. There are 13 residues in the CDR3. Trimming stripped 7 bases from V and 2 bases from J, with 10 bases between.

This clonotype was seen more than once but under ten times. The chain is built from TRBV6-1 and TRBJ2-7; TRBD2 matches 7 bases. The CDR3 spans 13 residues. The germline V gene encodes CDR1 MNHNS and CDR2 SASEGT. V was clipped by 3 bases and J by 5 bases; unmatched bases: 4. The CDR3 loop is CASSDVLADEQYV. In DNA, the CDR3 is TGTGCCAGCAGTGATGTGCTAGCGGACGAGCAGTACGTC.

The DNA for the CDR3 is TGTGCCAGCCGATGGCGGGGGGCCGACAAAAACATTCAGTACTTC. It codes for CASRWRGADKNIQYF. The V and J genes are TRBV13 and TRBJ2-4; 8 bases align to TRBD2. Losses at the gene ends were 8 bases for V and 3 bases for J; bases not matched to a gene: 9. The germline CDR1 and CDR2 sequences are PRHDT and FYEKMQ (reference sequence). CDR3 length equals 15 residues.

The sample holds many counts of this clonotype. The gene calls are TRBV2 and TRBJ2-3; D is undetermined. V lost 6 bases, J lost 0 bases, and 13 bases lay in between. This CDR3 comprises 15 residues. Germline V gives CDR1 SNHLY, CDR2 FYNNEI. The CDR3 loop is CASRATSDSTDTQYF. The CDR3 nucleotides read TGTGCCAGCAGGGCTACGTCGGATAGCACAGATACGCAGTATTTT.

The chain joins TRBV5-8 to TRBJ2-2, with 9 bases that match TRBD1. V was clipped by 4 bases and J by 4 bases; unmatched bases: 8. The germline gives CDR1 SGHTS, CDR2 YDEGEE. The CDR3 has 16 amino acids. CDR3 DNA sequence: TGTGCCAGCAGCCCCGGGACAGGGCCTCTCACCGGGGAGCTGTTTTTT. Its protein product is CASSPGTGPLTGELFF.

The chain uses TRBV7-9 and TRBJ2-7; D is unclear. The germline V gene encodes CDR1 SEHNR and CDR2 FQNEAQ (reference sequence). V was cut by 0 bases and J by 6 bases, with 9 bases left in between. CDR3 size: 13 residues. The CDR3 DNA sequence: TGTGCCAGCAGCTTAGCATCCTCAGTCGAGCAGTACTTC. This codes for CASSLASSVEQYF.

This clonotype was picked up a small number of times. This rearrangement joins TRBV7-9 to TRBJ2-4; D is uncertain. Germline assignment: CDR1 SEHNR and CDR2 FQNEAQ (reference sequence). Between the trimmed V and J ends, which lost 2 bases and 0 bases, there was a span of 8 bases. This CDR3 is 15 amino acids long. The DNA for the CDR3 is TGTGCCAGCAGCTTATACTCTCTAGCCAAAAACATTCAGTACTTC. Its protein is CASSLYSLAKNIQYF.

J is TRBJ2-5 and V is TRBV4-1; D gene unclear. Germline V gives CDR1 MGHRA, CDR2 YSYEKL. Between the trimmed V and J ends, which lost 3 bases and 2 bases, there was a span of 13 bases. The CDR3 consists of 15 residues. This CDR3 is CASSQDPGNQETQYF. The DNA for the CDR3 is TGCGCCAGCAGCCAGGATCCCGGTAATCAAGAGACCCAGTACTTC.